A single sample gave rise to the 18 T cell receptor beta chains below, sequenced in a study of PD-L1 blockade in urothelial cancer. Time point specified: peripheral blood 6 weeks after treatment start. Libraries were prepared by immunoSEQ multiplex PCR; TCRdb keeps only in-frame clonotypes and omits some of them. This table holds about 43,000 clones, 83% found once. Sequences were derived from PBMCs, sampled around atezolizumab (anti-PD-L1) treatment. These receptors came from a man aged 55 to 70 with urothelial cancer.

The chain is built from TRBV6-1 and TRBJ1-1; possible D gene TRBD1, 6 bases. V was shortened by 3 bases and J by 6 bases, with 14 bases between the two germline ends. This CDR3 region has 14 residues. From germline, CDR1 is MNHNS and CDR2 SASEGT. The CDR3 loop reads CASSEVTGRSEAFF. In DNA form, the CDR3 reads TGTGCCAGCAGTGAGGTGACAGGACGCTCTGAAGCTTTCTTT.

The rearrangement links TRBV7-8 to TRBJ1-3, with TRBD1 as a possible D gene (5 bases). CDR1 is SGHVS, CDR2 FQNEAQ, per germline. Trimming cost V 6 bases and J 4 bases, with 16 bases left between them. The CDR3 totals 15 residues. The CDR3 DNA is TGTGCCAGCAGGTTGAGTTTAGGGGCAGGAAACACCATATATTTT. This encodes CASRLSLGAGNTIYF.

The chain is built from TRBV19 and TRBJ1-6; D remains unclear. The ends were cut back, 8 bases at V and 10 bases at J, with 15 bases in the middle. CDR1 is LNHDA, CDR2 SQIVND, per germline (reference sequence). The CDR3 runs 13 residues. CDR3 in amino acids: CASRFGFGSPLHF. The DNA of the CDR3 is TGTGCCAGTCGCTTCGGGTTCGGGTCACCCCTCCACTTT.

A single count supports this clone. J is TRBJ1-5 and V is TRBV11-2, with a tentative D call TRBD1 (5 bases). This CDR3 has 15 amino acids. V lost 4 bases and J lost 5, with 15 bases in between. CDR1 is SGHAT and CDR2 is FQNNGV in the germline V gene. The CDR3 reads CASSSQSGGDQPQHF. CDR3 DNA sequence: TGTGCCAGCAGCTCCCAGTCCGGGGGAGATCAGCCCCAGCATTTT.

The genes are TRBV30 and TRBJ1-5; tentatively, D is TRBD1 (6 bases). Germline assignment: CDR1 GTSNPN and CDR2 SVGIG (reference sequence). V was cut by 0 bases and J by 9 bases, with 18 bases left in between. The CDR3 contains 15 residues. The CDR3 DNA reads TGTGCCTGGAGTGTACTAGGGGCAGGGGTACGGCCCCAGCATTTT. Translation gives CAWSVLGAGVRPQHF.

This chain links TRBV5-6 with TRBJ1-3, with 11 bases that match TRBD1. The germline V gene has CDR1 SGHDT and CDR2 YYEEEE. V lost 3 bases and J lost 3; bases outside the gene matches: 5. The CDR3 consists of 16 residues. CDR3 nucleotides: TGTGCCAGCAGCTCGGGACAGGGGGTTTTTGGAAACACCATATATTTT. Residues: CASSSGQGVFGNTIYF.

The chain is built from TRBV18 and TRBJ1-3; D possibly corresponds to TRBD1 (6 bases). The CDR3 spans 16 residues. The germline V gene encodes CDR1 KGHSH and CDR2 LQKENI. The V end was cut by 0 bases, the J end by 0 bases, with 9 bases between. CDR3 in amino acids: CASSPPTGNSGNTIYF. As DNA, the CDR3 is TGTGCCAGCTCACCACCGACAGGAAACTCTGGAAACACCATATATTTT. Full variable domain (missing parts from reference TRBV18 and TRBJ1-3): NAGVMQNPRHLVRRRGQEARLRCSPMKGHSHVYWYRQLPEEGLKFMVYLQKENIIDESGMPKERFSAEFPKEGPSILRIQQVVRGDSAAYFCASSPPTGNSGNTIYFGEGSWLTVV.

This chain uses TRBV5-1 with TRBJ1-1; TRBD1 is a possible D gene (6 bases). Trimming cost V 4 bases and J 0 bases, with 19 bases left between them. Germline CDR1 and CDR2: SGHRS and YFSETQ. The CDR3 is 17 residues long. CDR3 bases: TGCGCCAGCAGCAAAGACCGGACAGACCCCATGAACACTGAAGCTTTCTTT. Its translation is CASSKDRTDPMNTEAFF.

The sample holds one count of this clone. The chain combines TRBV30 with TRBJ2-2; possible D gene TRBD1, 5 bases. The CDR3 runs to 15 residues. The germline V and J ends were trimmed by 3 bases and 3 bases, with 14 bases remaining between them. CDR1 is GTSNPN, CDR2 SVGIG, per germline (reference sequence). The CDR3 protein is CAWRGLGRDTGELFF. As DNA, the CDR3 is TGTGCCTGGAGAGGTCTCGGCAGGGACACCGGGGAGCTGTTTTTT.

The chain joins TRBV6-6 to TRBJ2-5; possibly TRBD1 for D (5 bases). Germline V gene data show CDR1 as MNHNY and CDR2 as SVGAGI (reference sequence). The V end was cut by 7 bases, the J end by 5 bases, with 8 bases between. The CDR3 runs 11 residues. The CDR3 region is CASTYRETQYF. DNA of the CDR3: TGTGCCAGCACCTACAGGGAGACCCAGTACTTC.

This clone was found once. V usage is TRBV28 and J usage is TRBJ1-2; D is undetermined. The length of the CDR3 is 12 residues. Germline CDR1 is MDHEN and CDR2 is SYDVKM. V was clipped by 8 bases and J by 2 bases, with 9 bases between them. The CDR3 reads CASAILNYGYTF. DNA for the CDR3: TGTGCCAGCGCGATACTAAACTATGGCTACACCTTC.

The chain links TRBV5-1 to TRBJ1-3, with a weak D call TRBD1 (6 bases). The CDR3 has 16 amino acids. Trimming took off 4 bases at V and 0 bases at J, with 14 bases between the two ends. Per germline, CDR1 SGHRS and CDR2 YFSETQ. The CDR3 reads CASSATGTDSGNTIYF. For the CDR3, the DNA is TGCGCCAGCAGCGCCACAGGGACCGACTCTGGAAACACCATATATTTT. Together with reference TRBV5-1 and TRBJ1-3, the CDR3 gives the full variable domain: KAGVTQTPRYLIKTRGQQVTLSCSPISGHRSVSWYQQTPGQGLQFLFEYFSETQRNKGNFPGRFSGRQFSNSRSEMNVSTLELGDSALYLCASSATGTDSGNTIYFGEGSWLTVV.

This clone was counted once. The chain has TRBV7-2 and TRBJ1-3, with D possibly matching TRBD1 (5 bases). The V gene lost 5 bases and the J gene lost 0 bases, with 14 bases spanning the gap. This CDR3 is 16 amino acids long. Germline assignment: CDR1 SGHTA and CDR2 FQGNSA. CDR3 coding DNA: TGTGCCAGCAGCCTAGTGGGGGGGAGCTCTGGAAACACCATATATTTT. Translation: CASSLVGGSSGNTIYF.

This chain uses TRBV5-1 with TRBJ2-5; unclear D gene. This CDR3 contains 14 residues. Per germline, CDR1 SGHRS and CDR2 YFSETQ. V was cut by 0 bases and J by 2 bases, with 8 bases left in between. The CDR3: CASSLEYFQETQYF. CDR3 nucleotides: TGCGCCAGCAGCTTGGAGTACTTTCAAGAGACCCAGTACTTC.

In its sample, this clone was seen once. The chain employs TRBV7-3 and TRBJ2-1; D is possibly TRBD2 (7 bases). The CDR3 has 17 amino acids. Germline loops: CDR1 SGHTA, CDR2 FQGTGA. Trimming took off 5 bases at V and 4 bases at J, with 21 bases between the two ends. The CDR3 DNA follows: TGTGCCAGCAGCCTACAAGGGGGGGCAGGGGCGTACAATGAGCAGTTCTTC. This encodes CASSLQGGAGAYNEQFF. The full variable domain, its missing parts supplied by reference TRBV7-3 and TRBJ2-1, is GAGVSQTPSNKVTEKGKYVELRCDPISGHTALYWYRQSLGQGPEFLIYFQGTGAADDSGLPNDRFFAVRPEGSVSTLKIQRTERGDSAVYLCASSLQGGAGAYNEQFFGPGTRLTVL.

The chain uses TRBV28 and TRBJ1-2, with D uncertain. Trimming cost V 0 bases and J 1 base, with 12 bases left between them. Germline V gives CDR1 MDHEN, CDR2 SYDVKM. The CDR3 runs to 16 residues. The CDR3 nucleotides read TGTGCCAGCAGTTTATGGTCTGACAAAGATAACTATGGCTACACCTTC. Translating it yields CASSLWSDKDNYGYTF.

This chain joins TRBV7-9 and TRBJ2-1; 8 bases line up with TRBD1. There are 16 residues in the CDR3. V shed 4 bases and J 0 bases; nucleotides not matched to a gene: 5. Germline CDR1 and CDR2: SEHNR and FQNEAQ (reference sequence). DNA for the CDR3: TGTGCCAGCAGCTCGGGACAGGCGGGCTCCTACAATGAGCAGTTCTTC. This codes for CASSSGQAGSYNEQFF. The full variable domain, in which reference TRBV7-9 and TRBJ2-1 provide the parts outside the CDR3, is DTGVSQNPRHKITKRGQNVTFRCDPISEHNRLYWYRQTLGQGPEFLTYFQNEAQLEKSRLLSDRFSAERPKGSFSTLEIQRTEQGDSAMYLCASSSGQAGSYNEQFFGPGTRLTVL.

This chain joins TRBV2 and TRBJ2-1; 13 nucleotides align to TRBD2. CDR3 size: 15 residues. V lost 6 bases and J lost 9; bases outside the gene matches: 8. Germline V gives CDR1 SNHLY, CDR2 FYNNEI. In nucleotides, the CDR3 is TGTGCCAGCAGGCCCGGGACTAGCGGGGCGAGTGAGCAGTTCTTC. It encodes CASRPGTSGASEQFF. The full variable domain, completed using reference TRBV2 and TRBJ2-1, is EPEVTQTPSHQVTQMGQEVILRCVPISNHLYFYWYRQILGQKVEFLVSFYNNEISEKSEIFDDQFSVERPDGSNFTLKIRSTKLEDSAMYFCASRPGTSGASEQFFGPGTRLTVL.